Within the sample, the clone carrying this TCR beta chain is medium-sized. Clones were read by immunoSEQ multiplex PCR, and TCRdb kept only the in-frame ones, dropping some. The sample shows a few thousand clones, around 15% of them seen only once. The data were taken from a study of sequential checkpoint blockade in melanoma. Study-wide context: Twenty-two patients had tumor biopsies before treatment and at week 13.

Specified treatment: randomized to nivolumab then ipilimumab (arm A) or the reverse (arm B). DNA-damaging chemotherapy had not been given to any patient beforehand. CDR1 is MNHGY and CDR2 is SAAAGT in the germline V gene. V lost 6 bases to trimming and J lost 2 bases, with 6 bases between them. This CDR3 is 12 amino acids long. This material consisted of tumor tissue (inferred from file names), taken from a patient given nivolumab and ipilimumab in sequence. The TCR originated in a human donor with melanoma. The chain combines TRBV6-8 with TRBJ2-3; D is uncertain. The CDR3 loop is CASSLYTDTQYF. The CDR3 nucleotides read TGTGCCAGCAGCCTATACACAGATACGCAGTATTTT.